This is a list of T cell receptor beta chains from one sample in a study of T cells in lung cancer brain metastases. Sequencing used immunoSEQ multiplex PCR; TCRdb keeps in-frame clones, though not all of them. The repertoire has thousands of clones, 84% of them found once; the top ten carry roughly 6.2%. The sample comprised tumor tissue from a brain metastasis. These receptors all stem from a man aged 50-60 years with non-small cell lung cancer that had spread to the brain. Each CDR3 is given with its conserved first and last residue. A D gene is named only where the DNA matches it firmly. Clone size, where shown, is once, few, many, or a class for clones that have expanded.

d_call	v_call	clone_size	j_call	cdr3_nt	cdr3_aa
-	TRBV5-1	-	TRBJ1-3	TGCGCCAGCAGCTTGGCCGCAGGGGACTCTGGAAACACCATATATTTT	CASSLAAGDSGNTIYF
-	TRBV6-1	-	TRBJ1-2	TGTACCAGCAGTGCTACAGCTAACTATGGCTACACCTTC	CTSSATANYGYTF
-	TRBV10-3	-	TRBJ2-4	TGTGCCATCAGTGGGGGGAACATTCAGTACTTC	CAISGGNIQYF
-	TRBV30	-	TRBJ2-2	TGTGCCAAGCGGGACAGAAACACCGGGGAGCTGTTTTTT	CAKRDRNTGELFF
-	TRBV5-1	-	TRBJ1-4	TGCACCAGCAGCTTCTTCCCTAATGAAAAACTGTTTTTT	CTSSFFPNEKLFF
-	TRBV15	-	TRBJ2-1	TGTGCCACCAGCAGAGATCGGTTTGGAAATGAGCAATTCTTC	CATSRDRFGNEQFF
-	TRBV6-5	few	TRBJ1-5	TGTGCCAGCAGTTACGCCGACGGAAGTCAGCCCCAGCATTTT	CASSYADGSQPQHF
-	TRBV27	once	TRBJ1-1	TGTGCCAGCATGACCATTAGGGGCTCTGAAGCTTTCTTT	CASMTIRGSEAFF
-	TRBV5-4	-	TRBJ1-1	TGTGCCAGCAGTTTGGTGGGGTGGGATTCGACTGAAGCTTTCTTT	CASSLVGWDSTEAFF
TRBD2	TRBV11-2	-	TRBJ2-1	TGTGCTAGCGGGGGGTTCGACAATGAGCAGTTCTTC	CASGGFDNEQFF
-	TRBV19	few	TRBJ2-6	TGTGCCAGTAGTCCCGTTGGGGTCTCTGGGGCCAACGTCCTGACTTTC	CASSPVGVSGANVLTF
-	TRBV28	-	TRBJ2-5	TGTGCCAGCAGTTCCCCCCCCGGTACCCAGTACTTC	CASSSPPGTQYF
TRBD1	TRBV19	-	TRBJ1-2	TGTGCCAGTAGGTCGGGACAGGAGAGAGGCTACACCTTC	CASRSGQERGYTF
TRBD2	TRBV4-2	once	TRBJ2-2	TGTGCCAGCAGCCAAGTTATTCGCCTAGCGGGGAACACCGGGGAGCTGTTTTTT	CASSQVIRLAGNTGELFF
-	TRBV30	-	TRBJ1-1	TGTGCCTCTACCACGCCAGGGAACACTGAAGCTTTCTTT	CASTTPGNTEAFF
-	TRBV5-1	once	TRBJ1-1	TGCGCCAGCAGCTTTGGCCAAGAGCGCGAAGCTTTCTTT	CASSFGQEREAFF
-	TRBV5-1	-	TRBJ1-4	TGCGCCAGCAGCCTGAGCCCACCCCCTAATGAAAAACTGTTTTTT	CASSLSPPPNEKLFF
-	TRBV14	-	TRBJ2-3	TGTGCCAGCAGCCAAGAGGCATTTAGTGGCACAGATACGCAGTATTTT	CASSQEAFSGTDTQYF
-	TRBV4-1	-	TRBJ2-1	TGCGCCAGCAGTCTACCTCCCAACAATGAGCAGTTCTTC	CASSLPPNNEQFF
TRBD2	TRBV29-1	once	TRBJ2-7	TGCAGCGTTGAATTCCTAGCGGGGAGCTCCTACGAGCAGTACTTC	CSVEFLAGSSYEQYF